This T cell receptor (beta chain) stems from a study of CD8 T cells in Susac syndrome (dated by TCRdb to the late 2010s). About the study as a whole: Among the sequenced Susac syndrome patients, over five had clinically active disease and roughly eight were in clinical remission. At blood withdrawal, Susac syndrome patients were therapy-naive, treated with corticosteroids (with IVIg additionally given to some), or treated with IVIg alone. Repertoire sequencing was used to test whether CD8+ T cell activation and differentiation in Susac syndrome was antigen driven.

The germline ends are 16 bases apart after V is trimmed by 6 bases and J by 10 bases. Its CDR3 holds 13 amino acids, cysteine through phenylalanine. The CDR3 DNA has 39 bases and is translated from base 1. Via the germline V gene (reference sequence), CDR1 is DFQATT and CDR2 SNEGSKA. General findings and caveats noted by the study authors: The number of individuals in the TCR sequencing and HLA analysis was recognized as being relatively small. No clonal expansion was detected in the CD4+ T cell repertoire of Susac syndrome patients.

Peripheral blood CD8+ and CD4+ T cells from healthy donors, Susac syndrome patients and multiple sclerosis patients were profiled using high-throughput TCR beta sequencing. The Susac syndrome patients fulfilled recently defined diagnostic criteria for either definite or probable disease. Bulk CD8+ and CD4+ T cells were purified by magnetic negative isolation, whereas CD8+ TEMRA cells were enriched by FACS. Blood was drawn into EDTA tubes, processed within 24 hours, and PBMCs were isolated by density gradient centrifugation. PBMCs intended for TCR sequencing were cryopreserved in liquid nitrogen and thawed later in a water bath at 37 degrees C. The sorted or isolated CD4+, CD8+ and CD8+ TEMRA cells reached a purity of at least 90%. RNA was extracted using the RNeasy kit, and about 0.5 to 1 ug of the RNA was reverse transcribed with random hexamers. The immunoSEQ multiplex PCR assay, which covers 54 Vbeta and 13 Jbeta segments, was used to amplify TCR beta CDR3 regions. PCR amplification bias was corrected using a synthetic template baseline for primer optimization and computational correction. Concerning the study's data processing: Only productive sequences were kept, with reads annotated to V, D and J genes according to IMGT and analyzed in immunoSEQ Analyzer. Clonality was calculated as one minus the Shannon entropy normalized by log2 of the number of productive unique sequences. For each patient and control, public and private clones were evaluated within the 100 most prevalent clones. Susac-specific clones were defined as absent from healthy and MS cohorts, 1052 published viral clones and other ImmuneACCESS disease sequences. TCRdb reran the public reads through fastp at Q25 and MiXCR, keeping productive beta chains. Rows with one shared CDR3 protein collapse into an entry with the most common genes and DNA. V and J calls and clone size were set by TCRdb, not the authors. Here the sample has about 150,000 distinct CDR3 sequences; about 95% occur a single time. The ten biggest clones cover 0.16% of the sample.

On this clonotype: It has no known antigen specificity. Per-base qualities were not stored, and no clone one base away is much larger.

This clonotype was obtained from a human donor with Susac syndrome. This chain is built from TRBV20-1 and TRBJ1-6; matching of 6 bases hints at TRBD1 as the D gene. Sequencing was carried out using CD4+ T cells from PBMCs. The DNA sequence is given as TGCAGTGCGCCTTACAGGGTAGAGTCACCCCTCCACTTT. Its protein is CSAPYRVESPLHF.